This TCR beta chain was sequenced for a study of human T cells and chemical hapten exposure. Regarding time point: pre-sensitization, week 0. Noted treatment: therapeutic diphenylcyclopropenone sensitization with weekly scalp DPC. CDR3 length: 15 amino acids. After removal of 3 bases from V and 6 bases from J, the junction contained 10 bases not matched to a gene. The germline V gene has CDR1 GTSNPN and CDR2 SVGIG (reference sequence). TCRdb reprocessed the RACE reads via MiXCR and lists one record per CDR3 protein. This sample yields approximately 180,000 distinct CDR3 sequences, of which more than 25% are seen a single time; roughly 3% belongs to the top ten. This clonotype was seen more than once but under ten times.

This clonotype was obtained from a woman in her thirties with alopecia areata. Some clones in this sample may be carry-over from other donors' samples. This material consisted of whole blood, taken in connection with sensitization to the hapten diphenylcyclopropenone (DPC). The gene calls are TRBV30 and TRBJ2-7, with 11 bases aligning to TRBD2. Here the CDR3 reads CAWRWGTSGSREQYF. The CDR3 DNA is TGTGCCTGGAGGTGGGGTACTAGCGGGAGTCGCGAGCAGTACTTC.